A selection of T cell receptor beta chains follows, all from one sample in a study of cytomegalovirus exposure and HLA in healthy donors. Only in-frame clones appear in the TCRdb table, and some are missing; sequencing was by immunoSEQ multiplex PCR. This table holds fewer than 200,000 clones, roughly two thirds found once. Source material: PBMCs. The receptor source for this set is a woman between 18 and 29 years old in good health and CMV-seropositive. Each CDR3 is given with its conserved first and last residue. Fields, in order: D gene, V gene, clone size, J gene, CDR3 protein, CDR3 DNA. D genes are given only for firm matches. The size entry is marked missing in some rows and otherwise reads once, few, many or a size class.

NA	TRBV6-6	once	TRBJ1-1	CASREGMGRRPEAFF	TGTGCCAGCAGGGAAGGAATGGGGAGGCGCCCTGAAGCTTTCTTT
TRBD1	TRBV30	few	TRBJ2-3	CAWSTTGQGADTQYF	TGTGCCTGGAGCACAACGGGACAGGGGGCAGATACGCAGTATTTT
NA	TRBV30	NA	TRBJ1-2	CAWSEPYRAANYGYTF	TGTGCCTGGAGTGAACCCTACAGGGCAGCTAACTATGGCTACACCTTC
TRBD1	TRBV7-6	few	TRBJ1-4	CASSPRGLANEKLFF	TGTGCCAGCAGTCCAAGGGGGCTGGCTAATGAAAAACTGTTTTTT
NA	TRBV7-9	NA	TRBJ2-2	CASSFLVTPGNTGELFF	TGTGCCAGCAGTTTTTTGGTGACACCTGGGAACACCGGGGAGCTGTTTTTT
NA	TRBV4-3	NA	TRBJ1-2	CASSQDASLVYGYTF	TGCGCCAGCAGCCAAGATGCTAGTTTAGTTTATGGCTACACCTTC
NA	TRBV6-5	NA	TRBJ1-2	CASSYSGGGYTF	TGTGCCAGCAGTTACTCCGGGGGGGGCTACACCTTC
NA	TRBV7-2	few	TRBJ1-2	CASSLGRDSGYTF	TGTGCCAGCAGCTTAGGTAGAGACAGTGGCTACACCTTC
TRBD1	TRBV6-6	NA	TRBJ1-2	CASSREQGVIYGYTF	TGTGCCAGCAGTAGAGAACAGGGGGTTATCTATGGCTACACCTTC
NA	TRBV27	NA	TRBJ2-4	CASRGTGSKNIQYF	TGTGCCAGCAGGGGTACCGGGAGCAAAAACATTCAGTACTTC
NA	TRBV18	NA	TRBJ1-6	CASSPYRDIWDNSPLHF	TGTGCCAGCTCACCTTACCGGGACATCTGGGATAATTCACCCCTCCACTTT
TRBD2	TRBV6-5	few	TRBJ2-2	CASTSGGANTGELFF	TGTGCCAGCACTAGCGGGGGGGCGAACACCGGGGAGCTGTTTTTT
NA	TRBV5-4	NA	TRBJ2-2	CATEGEGSGELFF	TGTGCCACCGAGGGGGAAGGGAGCGGGGAGCTGTTTTTT
TRBD1	TRBV28	NA	TRBJ2-5	CASSPLDRGQETQYF	TGTGCCAGCAGTCCACTGGACAGGGGCCAAGAGACCCAGTACTTC
NA	TRBV2	NA	TRBJ2-3	CASIRGRGLSTDTQYF	TGTGCCAGCATTCGGGGTCGTGGACTGAGCACAGATACGCAGTATTTT
TRBD1	TRBV10-3	NA	TRBJ1-5	CAISGTGGTGNQPQHF	TGTGCCATCAGTGGGACAGGGGGGACGGGCAATCAGCCCCAGCATTTT
TRBD1	TRBV7-9	NA	TRBJ1-5	CASSSGGQGGQPQHF	TGTGCCAGCAGCTCGGGCGGACAGGGCGGTCAGCCCCAGCATTTT